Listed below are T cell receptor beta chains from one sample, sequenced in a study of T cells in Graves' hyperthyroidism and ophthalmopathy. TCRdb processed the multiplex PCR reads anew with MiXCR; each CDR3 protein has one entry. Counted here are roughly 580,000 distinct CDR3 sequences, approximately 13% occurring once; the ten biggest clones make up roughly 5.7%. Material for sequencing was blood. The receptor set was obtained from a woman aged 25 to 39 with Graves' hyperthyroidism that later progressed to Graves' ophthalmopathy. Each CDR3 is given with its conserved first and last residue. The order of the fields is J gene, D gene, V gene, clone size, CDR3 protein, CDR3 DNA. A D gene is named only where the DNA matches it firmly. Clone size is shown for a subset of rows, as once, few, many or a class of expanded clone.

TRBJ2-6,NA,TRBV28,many,CASGSSGANVLTF,TGTGCCAGCGGCAGCTCTGGGGCCAACGTCCTGACTTTC
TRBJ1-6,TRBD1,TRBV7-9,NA,CASSGPSTGPNSPLHF,TGTGCCAGCAGTGGCCCCTCGACAGGGCCCAATTCACCCCTCCACTTT
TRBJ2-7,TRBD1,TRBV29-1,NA,CSVAHTGGREQYF,TGCAGCGTTGCCCATACAGGGGGAAGGGAGCAGTACTTC
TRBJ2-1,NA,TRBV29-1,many,CSVEVRPNEQFF,TGCAGCGTTGAAGTCAGACCCAATGAGCAGTTCTTC
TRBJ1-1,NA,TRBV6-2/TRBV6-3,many,CASSYTQGAEAFF,TGTGCCAGCAGTTACACCCAGGGTGCTGAAGCTTTCTTT
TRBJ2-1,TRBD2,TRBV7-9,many,CASSLPLAGELHEQFF,TGTGCCAGCAGCTTACCGCTAGCGGGAGAATTGCATGAGCAGTTCTTC
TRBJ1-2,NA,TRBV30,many,CAWSLQALGGYTF,TGTGCCTGGAGTCTACAGGCATTAGGGGGCTACACCTTC
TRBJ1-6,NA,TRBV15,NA,CATSIIRGTGSPLHF,TGTGCCACCAGCATTATCAGGGGTACCGGATCACCCCTCCACTTT
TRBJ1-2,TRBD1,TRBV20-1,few,CSARVPGTAAYGYTF,TGCAGTGCTAGAGTCCCCGGGACAGCTGCCTATGGCTACACCTTC
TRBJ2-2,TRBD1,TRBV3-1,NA,CASSPDRAAGELFF,TGTGCCAGCAGCCCCGACAGGGCTGCTGGGGAGCTGTTTTTT
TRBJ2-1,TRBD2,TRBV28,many,CASSSGGTYNEQFF,TGTGCCAGCAGTTCGGGGGGGACCTACAATGAGCAGTTCTTC
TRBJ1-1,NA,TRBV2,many,CASRAPEAFF,TGTGCCAGCAGGGCCCCTGAAGCTTTCTTT
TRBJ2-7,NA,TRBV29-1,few,CSVDKGQSSYEQYF,TGCAGCGTTGATAAGGGGCAGAGCTCCTACGAGCAGTACTTC
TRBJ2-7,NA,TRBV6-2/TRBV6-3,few,CASSYLSFQGSYEQYF,TGTGCCAGCAGTTACCTTTCTTTCCAGGGATCCTACGAGCAGTACTTC
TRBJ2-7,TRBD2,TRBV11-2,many,CASRDSNSGVTYEQYF,TGTGCCAGCAGGGATAGTAATAGCGGGGTAACCTACGAGCAGTACTTC
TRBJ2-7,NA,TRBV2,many,CASMKDYEQYF,TGTGCCAGCATGAAGGACTACGAGCAGTACTTC
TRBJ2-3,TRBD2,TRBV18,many,CASSRWTSGSSDTQYF,TGTGCCAGCTCACGATGGACTAGCGGGAGTTCAGATACGCAGTATTTT
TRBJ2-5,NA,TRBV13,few,CASSVRDKQETQYF,TGTGCCAGCAGCGTAAGGGACAAGCAAGAGACCCAGTACTTC
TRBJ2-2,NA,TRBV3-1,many,CASSQAWGAGELFF,TGTGCCAGCAGCCAAGCATGGGGGGCCGGGGAGCTGTTTTTT
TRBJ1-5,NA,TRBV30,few,CAWSERFHQPQHF,TGTGCCTGGAGTGAGAGGTTTCATCAGCCCCAGCATTTT
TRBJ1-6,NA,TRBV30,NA,CAWKGGLGSPLHF,TGTGCCTGGAAGGGGGGGCTCGGTTCACCCCTCCACTTT
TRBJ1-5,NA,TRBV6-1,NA,CASSEETSPYSNQPQHF,TGTGCCAGCAGTGAAGAGACAAGCCCCTATAGCAATCAGCCCCAGCATTTT
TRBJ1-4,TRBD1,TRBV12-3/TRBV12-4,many,CASSLGDRGQEKLFF,TGTGCCAGCAGTTTGGGGGACAGGGGGCAAGAAAAACTGTTTTTT
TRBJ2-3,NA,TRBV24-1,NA,CATSDPVADTQYF,TGTGCCACCAGTGATCCAGTCGCGGATACGCAGTATTTT
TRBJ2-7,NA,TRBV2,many,CASGPREQYF,TGTGCCAGCGGCCCACGCGAGCAGTACTTC
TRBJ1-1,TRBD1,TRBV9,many,CASSVEGANTEAFF,TGTGCCAGCAGCGTAGAGGGGGCAAACACTGAAGCTTTCTTT
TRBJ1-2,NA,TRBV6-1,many,CASSVQDSPYLNYGYTF,TGTGCCAGCAGTGTACAGGACAGCCCTTACTTGAACTATGGCTACACCTTC
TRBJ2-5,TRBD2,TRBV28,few,CASSLAVTSGREETQYF,TGTGCCAGCAGTTTGGCGGTGACTAGCGGGAGGGAGGAGACCCAGTACTTC
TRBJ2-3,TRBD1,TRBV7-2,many,CASSPDRGLTDTQYF,TGTGCCAGCAGCCCCGACAGGGGGCTCACAGATACGCAGTATTTT
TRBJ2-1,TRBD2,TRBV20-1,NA,CSASSGRGYNEQFF,TGCAGTGCTAGTAGCGGGAGGGGCTACAATGAGCAGTTCTTC
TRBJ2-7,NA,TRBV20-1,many,CSAPQDREQYF,TGCAGTGCGCCCCAGGACCGCGAGCAGTACTTC
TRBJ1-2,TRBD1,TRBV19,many,CASSIAADRGYGYTF,TGTGCCAGTAGTATAGCCGCGGACAGGGGCTATGGCTACACCTTC
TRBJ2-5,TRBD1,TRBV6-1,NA,CASSAPNRGEETQYF,TGTGCCAGCAGTGCCCCCAACAGGGGCGAAGAGACCCAGTACTTC
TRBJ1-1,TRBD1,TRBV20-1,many,CSASRTGWATEAFF,TGCAGTGCTAGCCGGACAGGCTGGGCCACTGAAGCTTTCTTT
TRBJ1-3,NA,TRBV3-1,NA,CASSQRGFGNTIYF,TGTGCCAGCAGCCAAAGAGGGTTTGGAAACACCATATATTTT
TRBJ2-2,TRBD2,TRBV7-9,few,CASSYWMYLAANTGELFF,TGTGCCAGCAGCTACTGGATGTATCTAGCGGCTAACACCGGGGAGCTGTTTTTT
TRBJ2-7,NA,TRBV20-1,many,CSAPRQGAGYEQYF,TGCAGTGCTCCAAGACAGGGAGCGGGATACGAGCAGTACTTC
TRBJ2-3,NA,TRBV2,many,CASEPRGFGDTQYF,TGTGCCAGCGAACCCCGGGGGTTCGGAGATACGCAGTATTTT
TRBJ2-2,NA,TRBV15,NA,CATSRVEAGPWRAGEYGELFF,TGTGCCACCAGCAGAGTAGAGGCGGGCCCCTGGAGGGCCGGGGAATACGGGGAGCTGTTTTTT
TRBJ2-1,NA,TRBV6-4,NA,CASSDSFYNGQFF,TGTGCCAGCAGTGACAGTTTCTACAATGGGCAGTTCTTC
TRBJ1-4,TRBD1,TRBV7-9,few,CASSVQPGQGNEKLFF,TGTGCCAGCAGCGTTCAACCGGGACAGGGTAATGAAAAACTGTTTTTT
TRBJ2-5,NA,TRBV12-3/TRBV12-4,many,CASSEIPETQYF,TGTGCCAGCAGTGAAATTCCCGAGACCCAGTACTTC
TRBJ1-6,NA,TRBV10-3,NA,CAISETDTTPLHF,TGTGCCATCAGTGAAACGGACACGACACCCCTCCACTTT
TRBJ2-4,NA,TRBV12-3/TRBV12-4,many,CASTPAGRGTTGVKNIQYF,TGTGCCAGCACCCCAGCTGGTCGGGGTACCACAGGCGTCAAAAACATTCAGTACTTC
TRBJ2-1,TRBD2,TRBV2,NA,CANLRESPYNEQLF,TGTGCCAACTTGCGGGAGAGTCCCTACAATGAGCAGCTCTTC
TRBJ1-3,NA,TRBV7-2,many,CASSNQGTGNTIYF,TGTGCCAGCAGCAATCAGGGAACTGGAAACACCATATATTTT
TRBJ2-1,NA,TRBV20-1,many,CSVRPADNEQFF,TGCAGCGTAAGACCAGCAGACAATGAGCAGTTCTTC
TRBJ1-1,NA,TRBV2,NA,CASRRRAEGTEAFF,TGTGCCAGCAGGCGACGAGCGGAAGGGACTGAAGCTTTCTTT
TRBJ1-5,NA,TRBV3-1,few,CASSQFGYSNQPQHF,TGTGCCAGCTCGCAATTCGGGTATAGCAATCAGCCCCAGCATTTT
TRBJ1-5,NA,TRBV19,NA,CATQRGQGHQPQHF,TGTGCCACCCAACGGGGGCAGGGGCATCAGCCCCAGCATTTT
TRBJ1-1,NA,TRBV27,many,CASREQGRTEAFF,TGTGCCAGCAGGGAACAGGGTAGGACTGAAGCTTTCTTT
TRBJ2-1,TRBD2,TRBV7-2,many,CASSLSRELYNEQFF,TGTGCCAGCAGCTTATCGCGGGAGTTATACAATGAGCAGTTCTTC
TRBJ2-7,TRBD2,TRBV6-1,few,CASTQAGLYEQYF,TGTGCCAGCACTCAAGCGGGGCTCTACGAGCAGTACTTC
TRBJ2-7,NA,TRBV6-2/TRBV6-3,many,CASSLGLPDEQYF,TGTGCCAGCAGCCTAGGACTCCCGGACGAGCAGTACTTC
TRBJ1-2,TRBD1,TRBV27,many,CASSPIAGGNYGYTF,TGTGCCAGCAGCCCGATCGCAGGGGGGAACTATGGCTACACCTTC
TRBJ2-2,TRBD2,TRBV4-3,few,CASSLLAGAEGELFF,TGCGCCAGCAGCCTCTTAGCGGGAGCCGAAGGGGAGCTGTTTTTT
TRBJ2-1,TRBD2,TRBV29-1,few,CSLAGGLSYNEQFF,TGCAGCCTAGCGGGAGGGCTCTCCTACAATGAGCAGTTCTTC
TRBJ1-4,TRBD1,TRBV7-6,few,CASSLGGTVNEKLFF,TGTGCCAGCAGCTTAGGGGGGACAGTGAATGAAAAACTGTTTTTT
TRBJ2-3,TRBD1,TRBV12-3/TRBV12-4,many,CASSWTGSTDTQYF,TGTGCCAGCAGCTGGACAGGAAGCACAGATACGCAGTATTTT